The present TCR beta chain was sequenced within a study of cytotoxic CD8 clonotypes in ibrutinib-treated CLL. For the study at large: Enrolment comprised some twelve relapsed/refractory and more than 14 treatment-naive patients; 17 to 18 were IGHV unmutated. After a median of 68 months, 14 patients stayed remitted and approximately 12 progressed; responses had been partial in around 25 and complete in 2. A mean of around 260,000 productive templates and tens of thousands of productive rearrangements was obtained per sample.

Library input was around 1.9 micrograms of DNA from cryopreserved PBMCs. Germline CDR1 reads ENHRY; CDR2 reads SYGVKD. V shed 6 bases, J shed 0 bases, and the junction held 11 bases outside the gene matches. The CDR3 covers 17 residues. This clone was picked up one time. Generated by immunoSEQ multiplex PCR, the TCRdb table keeps only in-frame clones and is missing some. The data contain some 120,000 clones, roughly 84% of them singletons. Source: PBMCs, taken after 24 months of ibrutinib treatment. This rearrangement joins TRBV10-3 to TRBJ2-1, with 7 bases identical to TRBD2. The clonotype originates from a human donor with chronic lymphocytic leukemia. CDR3 nucleotide sequence: TGTGCCATCAGCCCTGGGGGGGGTGCTAGCTCCTACAATGAGCAGTTCTTC. It is translated as CAISPGGGASSYNEQFF.